This TCR beta chain stems from a study of post-analysis software for immune sequencing data (dated by TCRdb to between 2014 and 2016). Concerning the study at large: Disease courses on record covered relapsing-remitting, secondary progressive and progressive-relapsing multiple sclerosis, though some patients had no subtype annotation. The multiple sclerosis patient repertoires were compared with ten to eleven previously published healthy control repertoires from donors aged about 6 to 26 years. A subset of samples was prepared in parallel using single-end sample barcoding, then pooled and co-amplified after Illumina adapter ligation. Overall study outcomes, separate from this receptor: The control group was slightly older than the multiple sclerosis patient group. Significantly lower normalized Chao1 diversity was found in multiple sclerosis patients than in controls, suggesting substantial peripheral T-cell clonal expansion. Direct clustering with F measure revealed strong co-clustering of samples prepared in the same batch, which led to a batch-effect correction. Patients showed significantly higher frequencies than controls for a handful of TRBV segments, among them TRBV5-6, TRBV5-1 and TRBV20-1.

Deletion took 6 bases off V and 2 bases off J, with a span of 15 bases between the germline ends. The CDR3 has 15 amino acids, counting the end cysteine and phenylalanine. The CDR3 DNA has 45 bases and is translated from base 1. Library preparation used PCR. Sequenced on an Illumina HiSeq 2500. To reduce PCR and sequencing biases, unique molecular identifiers were incorporated into the TCR beta cDNA libraries. Roughly 500,000 cDNA molecules were obtained per 1 to 10 million input T cells, so each molecule approximated one T cell. The patient libraries were prepared and sequenced with the same protocol used for the earlier healthy control dataset. Within a given batch, samples were prepared together, multiplexed and sequenced on the same HiSeq lane. The published analysis was carried out like this. MIGEC handled the raw barcoded reads, throwing out single-read molecular identifier groups before consensus assembly and CDR3 extraction. VDJtools was used for post-analysis of the clonotype tables, and diversity was normalized by down-sampling every dataset to the size of the smallest sample. In repertoire overlap clustering, CDR3 amino acid sequences, but not nucleotide sequences, were matched to correct batch-related cross-sample contamination. TCRdb reprocessed the public reads (quality trimming at Q25 with fastp, clone calling with MiXCR) and kept in-frame beta chains. When rows share a CDR3 protein, they turn into one entry using the most common DNA and genes. The V and J calls were not made by the authors but by TCRdb's processing. Here the sample has 500,000 to 600,000 distinct CDR3 sequences; around 40% occur a single time. The ten largest clones capture over 1.5% of the sample.

To demonstrate the VDJtools post-analysis software, the study profiled TCR beta repertoires from the peripheral blood of 10 to 15 young patients with multiple sclerosis. The multiple sclerosis patients were children and adolescents between roughly 6 and 17 years of age. With regard to this clonotype: Its antigen is still unknown. Qualities for individual bases were not recorded, and no much larger clone is one base off.

The source is a girl aged 10 to 17 with multiple sclerosis. The V and J segments used are TRBV12-3 or TRBV12-4 and TRBJ2-3; confidence is insufficient to name the D gene. The sequencing input was blood. CDR3 loop: CASRQDFLFTDTQYF. The DNA sequence is given as TGTGCCAGCAGACAAGACTTTCTGTTCACAGATACGCAGTATTTT.